This passage covers 2 T cell receptor beta chains from one sample sequenced in a study of spatial heterogeneity in lung cancer. Study-level points and caveats: Counts that tracked tumor mutation counts were those of expanded intratumoral alpha and beta TCRs.

TCRdb ran MiXCR on the 5' RACE reads and lists one entry per CDR3 protein. The sample lists around 11,000 distinct CDR3 sequences; roughly 7.4% were seen once. These receptors' antigens are unknown. Time point of the sample: sample taken at primary tumor resection. Specimen: lung tumor tissue, collected at surgery. These receptors were collected from a female donor with early-stage non-small cell lung cancer.

This clonotype was seen many times. One end of the junction is discordant with germline, which a read error may explain. This beta chain is a stray read from a library made for alpha chains; its abundance is not meaningful. The chain combines TRBV3-1 with TRBJ2-5; D unresolved. The CDR3 covers 13 residues. Germline CDR1 LGHDT, CDR2 YNNKEL (reference sequence). Here the CDR3 DNA reads TGTGCCAGCAGCCAAAGGGCAGAAGAGATCCAGTACTTC. Encoded protein: CASSQRAEEIQYF.

Worth noting for this clonotype: This beta chain came through as a stray read in a library set up for alpha chains, and its size says little. The chain joins TRBV12-3 or TRBV12-4 to TRBJ1-6, with D possibly TRBD1 on 6 matching bases. V was cut by 6 bases and J by 6 bases, with 18 bases left in between. The CDR3 is 16 amino acids. CDR3 region: CASSPVGGNLNSPLHF. CDR3 bases: TGTGCCAGCAGCCCCGTAGGGGGAAACCTTAATTCACCCCTCCACTTT.